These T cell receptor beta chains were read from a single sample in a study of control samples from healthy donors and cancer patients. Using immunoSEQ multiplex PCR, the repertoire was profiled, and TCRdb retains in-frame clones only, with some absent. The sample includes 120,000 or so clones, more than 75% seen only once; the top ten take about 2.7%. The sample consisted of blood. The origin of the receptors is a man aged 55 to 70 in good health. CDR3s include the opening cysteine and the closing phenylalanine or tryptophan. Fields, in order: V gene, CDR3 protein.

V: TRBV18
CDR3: CASPGQGSSYEQYF

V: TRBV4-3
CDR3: CASSQDRANTNSPLHF

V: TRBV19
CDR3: CASGPFGQYF

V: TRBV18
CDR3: CASSQATGRNEKLFF

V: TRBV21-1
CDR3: CASSKYEGTNEKLFF

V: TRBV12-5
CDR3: CASGSDGRYGYTF

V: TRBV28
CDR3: CASSSSGVGTDTQYF

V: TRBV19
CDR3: CASSPGQSNEKLFF

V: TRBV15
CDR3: CATSRVGDREGYTF

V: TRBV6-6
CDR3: CASSYDREYTIYF

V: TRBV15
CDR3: CATSRDWTGQETQYF

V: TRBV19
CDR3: CASSISAGASSNQPQHF

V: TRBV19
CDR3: CASSPSLGEQYF

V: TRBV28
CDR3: CASSLRRLEAFF

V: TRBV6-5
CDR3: CASSSGSTGNTIYF

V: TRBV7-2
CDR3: CASSPPPLGGKTQYF

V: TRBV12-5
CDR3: CASGLVLRQGNSPLHF

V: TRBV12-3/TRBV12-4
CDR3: CASSLGTDSPLHF

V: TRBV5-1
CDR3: CASSFGQNTGELFF

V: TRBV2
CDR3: CASSGDRFPLGANVLTF

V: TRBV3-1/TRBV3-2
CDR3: CASSQQRVDYTF

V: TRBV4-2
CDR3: CASSLKISGGGESYYGYTF

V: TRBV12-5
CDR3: CASGLVRDSPYEQYF

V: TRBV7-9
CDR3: CASSFTGADTGELFF

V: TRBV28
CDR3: CASSFSGTGFKFF

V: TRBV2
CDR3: CASRGQAIYGYTF

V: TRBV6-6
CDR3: CATTYSSRESEQYF

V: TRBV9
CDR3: CASSVGPQETQYF

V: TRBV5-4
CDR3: CASSLIGVDNEQFF

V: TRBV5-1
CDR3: CASSLGPNQPQHF

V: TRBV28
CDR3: CASSSTGAGVSSGYTF

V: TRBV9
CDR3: CASSVGQGHNQPQHF

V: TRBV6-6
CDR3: CASTIRGVVVNSPLHF

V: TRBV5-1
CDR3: CASSGNRGAEAFF

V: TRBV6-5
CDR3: CASSWTGGNNQPQHF

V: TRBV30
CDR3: CAWSSLDRASEQYF

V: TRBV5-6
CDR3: CASSLPGGLETQYF

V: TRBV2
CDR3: CASSPTPGLIGEFF

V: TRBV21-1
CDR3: CASSKAIFKYNEQFF

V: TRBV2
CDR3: CASSSTEATNEKLFF

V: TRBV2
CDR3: CASSGVSAKLYEQYF

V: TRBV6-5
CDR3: CASSYSGALEGYTF

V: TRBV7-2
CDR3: CASSLVGGVSTEAFF

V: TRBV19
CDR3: CASSRERGFGQPQHF

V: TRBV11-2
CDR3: CASSLVGGPNYGYTF

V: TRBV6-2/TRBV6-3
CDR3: CASSGREANTEAFF

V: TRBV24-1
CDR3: CATSDPGGDTNYGYTF

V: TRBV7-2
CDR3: CASSLGQGAGYEQYF

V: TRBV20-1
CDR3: CSASPLASSYNEQFF

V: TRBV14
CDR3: CASSQVAAYGYTF

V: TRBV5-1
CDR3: CASSNMTSYGYTF

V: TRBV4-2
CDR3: CASSQDLRQENTGELFF

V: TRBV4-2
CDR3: CASSVQDTQYF